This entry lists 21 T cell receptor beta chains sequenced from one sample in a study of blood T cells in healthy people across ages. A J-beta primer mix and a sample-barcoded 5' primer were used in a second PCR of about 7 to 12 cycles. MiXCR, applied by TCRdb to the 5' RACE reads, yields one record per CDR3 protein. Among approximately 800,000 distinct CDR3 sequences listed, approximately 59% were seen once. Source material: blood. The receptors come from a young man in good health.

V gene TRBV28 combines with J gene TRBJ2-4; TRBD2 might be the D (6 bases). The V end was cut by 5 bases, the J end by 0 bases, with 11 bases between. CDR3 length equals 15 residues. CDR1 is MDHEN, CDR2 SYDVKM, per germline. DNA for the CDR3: TGTGCCAGCAGTCGGAGGGGACTAGCCAAAAACATTCAGTACTTC. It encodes CASSRRGLAKNIQYF.

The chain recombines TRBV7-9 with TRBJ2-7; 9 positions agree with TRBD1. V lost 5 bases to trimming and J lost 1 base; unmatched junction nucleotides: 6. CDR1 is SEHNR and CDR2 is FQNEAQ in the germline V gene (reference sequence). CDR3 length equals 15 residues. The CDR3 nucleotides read TGTGCCAGCAGCCCGGGACAGGGCCCGTCCTACGAGCAGTACTTC. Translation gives CASSPGQGPSYEQYF.

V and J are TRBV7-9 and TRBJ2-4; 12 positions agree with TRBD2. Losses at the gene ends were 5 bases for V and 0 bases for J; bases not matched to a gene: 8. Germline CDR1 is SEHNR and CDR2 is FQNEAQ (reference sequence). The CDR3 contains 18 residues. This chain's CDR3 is CASSSGLAGPLAKNIQYF. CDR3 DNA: TGTGCCAGCAGCAGTGGACTAGCGGGGCCCCTAGCCAAAAACATTCAGTACTTC.

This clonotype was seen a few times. This CDR3 is CASSFGHYEQYF. CDR3 nucleotides: TGTGCCAGCAGCTTCGGCCACTACGAGCAGTACTTC. The chain uses TRBV7-2 and TRBJ2-7; unclear D gene. V shed 3 bases and J shed 3 bases, with 6 bases lying between them. The CDR3 length is 12 residues. The germline CDR1 and CDR2 sequences are SGHTA and FQGNSA.

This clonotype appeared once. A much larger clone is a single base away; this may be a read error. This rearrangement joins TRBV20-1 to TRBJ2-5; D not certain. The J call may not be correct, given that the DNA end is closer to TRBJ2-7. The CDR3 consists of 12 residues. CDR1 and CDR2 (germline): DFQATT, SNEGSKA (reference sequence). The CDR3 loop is CSAAHQEIEQYF. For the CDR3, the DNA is TGCAGTGCGGCACACCAGGAGATCGAGCAGTACTTC.

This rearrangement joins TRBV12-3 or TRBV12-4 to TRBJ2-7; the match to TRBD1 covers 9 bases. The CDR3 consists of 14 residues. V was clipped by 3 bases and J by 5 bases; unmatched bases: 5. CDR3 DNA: TGTGCCAGCAGTTTCAGGGACAGGGCAGACGAGCAGTACTTC. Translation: CASSFRDRADEQYF.

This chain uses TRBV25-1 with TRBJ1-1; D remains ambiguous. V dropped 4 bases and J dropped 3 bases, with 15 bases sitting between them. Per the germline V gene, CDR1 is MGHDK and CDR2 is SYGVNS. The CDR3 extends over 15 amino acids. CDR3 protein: CASSVWHVGYTEAFF. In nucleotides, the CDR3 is TGTGCCAGCAGTGTATGGCATGTAGGTTACACTGAAGCTTTCTTT.

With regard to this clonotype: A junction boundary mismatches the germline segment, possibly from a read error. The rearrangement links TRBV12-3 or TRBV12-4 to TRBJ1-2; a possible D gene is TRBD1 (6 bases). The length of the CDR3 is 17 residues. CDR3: CASSQTGRRGANYGCTF. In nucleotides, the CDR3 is TGTGCCAGCAGCCAGACAGGCCGGCGGGGGGCTAACTATGGCTGCACCTTC.

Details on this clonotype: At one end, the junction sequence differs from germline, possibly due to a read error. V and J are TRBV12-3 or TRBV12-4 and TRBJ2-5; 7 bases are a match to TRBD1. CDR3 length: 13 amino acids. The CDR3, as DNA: TGTGCCGGCAGTATGGGACAGCAAGAGACCCAGTACTTC. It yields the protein CAGSMGQQETQYF.

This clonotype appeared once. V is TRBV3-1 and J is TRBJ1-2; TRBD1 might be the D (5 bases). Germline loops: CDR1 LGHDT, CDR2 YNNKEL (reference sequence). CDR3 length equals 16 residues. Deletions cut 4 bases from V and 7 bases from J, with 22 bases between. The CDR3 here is CASSRLQDMTLGGYTF. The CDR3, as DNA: TGTGCCAGCAGCCGATTACAGGACATGACTTTGGGTGGCTACACCTTC.

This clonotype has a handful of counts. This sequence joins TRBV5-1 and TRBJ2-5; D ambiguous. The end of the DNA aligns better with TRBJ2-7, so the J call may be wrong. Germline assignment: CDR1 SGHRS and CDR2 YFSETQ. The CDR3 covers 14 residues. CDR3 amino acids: CASSTAGPPYEQYF. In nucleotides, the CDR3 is TGCGCCAGCAGCACCGCCGGGCCCCCCTACGAGCAGTACTTC.

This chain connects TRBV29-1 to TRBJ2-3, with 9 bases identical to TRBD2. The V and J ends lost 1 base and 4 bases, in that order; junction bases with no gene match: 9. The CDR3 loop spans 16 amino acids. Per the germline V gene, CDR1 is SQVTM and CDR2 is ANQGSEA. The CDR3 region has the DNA TGCAGCGTTGAAGGATCGTCACTAGCGGGCGCAGATACGCAGTATTTT. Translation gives CSVEGSSLAGADTQYF.

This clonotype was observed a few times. Written as DNA, the CDR3 is TGTGCCAGCAGCTCAGGGACTGGGGCCAACGTCCTGACTTTC. This sequence encodes CASSSGTGANVLTF. The J gene is TRBJ2-6, the V gene TRBV6-5; D possibly corresponds to TRBD1 (5 bases). CDR1 and CDR2 (germline): MNHEY, SVGAGI. The V end was cut by 6 bases, the J end by 2 bases, with 8 bases between. The length of the CDR3 is 14 residues.

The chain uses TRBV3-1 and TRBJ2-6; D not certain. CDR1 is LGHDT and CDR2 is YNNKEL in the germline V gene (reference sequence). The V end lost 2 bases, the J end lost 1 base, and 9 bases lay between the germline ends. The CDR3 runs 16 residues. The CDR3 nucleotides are TGTGCCAGCAGCCAATGGAAGGCTTCTGGGGCCAACGTCCTGACTTTC. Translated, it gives CASSQWKASGANVLTF.

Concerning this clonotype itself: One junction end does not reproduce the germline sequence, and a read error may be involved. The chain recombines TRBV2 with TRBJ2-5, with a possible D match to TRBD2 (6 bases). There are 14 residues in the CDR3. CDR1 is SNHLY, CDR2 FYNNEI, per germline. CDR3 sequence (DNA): TGTGCCAGCAGGCGGGAATGGGAGGTAGAGACCCAGTATTTC. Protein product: CASRREWEVETQYF.

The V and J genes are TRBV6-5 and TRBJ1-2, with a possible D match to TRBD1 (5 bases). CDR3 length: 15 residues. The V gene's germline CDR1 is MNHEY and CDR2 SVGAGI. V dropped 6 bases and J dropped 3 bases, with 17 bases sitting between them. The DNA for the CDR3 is TGTGCCAGCAGAGGCCACCGGGACGGGGACTATGGCTACACCTTC. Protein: CASRGHRDGDYGYTF.

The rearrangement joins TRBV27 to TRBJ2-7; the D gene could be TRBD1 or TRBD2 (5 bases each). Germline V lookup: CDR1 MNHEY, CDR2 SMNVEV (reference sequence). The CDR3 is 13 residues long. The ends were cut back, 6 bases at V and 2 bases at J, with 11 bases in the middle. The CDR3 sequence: CASREGPTYEQYF. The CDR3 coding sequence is TGTGCCAGCAGAGAGGGGCCCACCTACGAGCAGTACTTC.

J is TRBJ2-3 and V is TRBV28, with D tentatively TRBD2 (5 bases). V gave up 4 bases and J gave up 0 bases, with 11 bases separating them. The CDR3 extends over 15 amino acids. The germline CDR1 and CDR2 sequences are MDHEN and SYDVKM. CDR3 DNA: TGTGCCAGCAGTTCTAATGGACTGAGCACAGATACGCAGTATTTT. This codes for CASSSNGLSTDTQYF.

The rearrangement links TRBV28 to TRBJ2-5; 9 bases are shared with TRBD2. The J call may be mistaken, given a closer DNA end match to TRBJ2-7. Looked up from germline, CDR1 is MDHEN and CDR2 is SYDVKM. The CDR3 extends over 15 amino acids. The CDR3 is CASSFSVAGDHEQYF. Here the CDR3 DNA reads TGTGCCAGCAGTTTTAGTGTAGCGGGGGACCACGAGCAGTACTTC.

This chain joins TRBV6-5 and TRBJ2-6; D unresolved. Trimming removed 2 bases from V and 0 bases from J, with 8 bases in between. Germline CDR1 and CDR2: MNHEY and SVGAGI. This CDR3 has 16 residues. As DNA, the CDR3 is TGTGCCAGCAGTTACCCGGTGGCCTCTGGGGCCAACGTCCTGACTTTC. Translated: CASSYPVASGANVLTF.

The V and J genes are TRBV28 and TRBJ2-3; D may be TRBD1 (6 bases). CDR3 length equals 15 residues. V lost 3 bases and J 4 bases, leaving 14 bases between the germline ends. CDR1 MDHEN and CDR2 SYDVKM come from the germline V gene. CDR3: CASSLRDDRSDTQYF. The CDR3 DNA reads TGTGCCAGCAGTTTGAGAGACGACAGGTCAGATACGCAGTATTTT.